The present TCR beta chain was sequenced within a study of control samples from healthy donors and cancer patients. Measured with immunoSEQ multiplex PCR; TCRdb has only the in-frame clones, and not every one. Here the sample spans roughly 40,000 clones, 90% to 95% being singletons. The V segment lost 3 bases and the J segment 3 bases; nucleotides outside the gene matches: 15. The CDR3 has 18 amino acids. Germline CDR1 LNHNV, CDR2 YYDKDF (reference sequence). Source material: blood. V gene TRBV15 combines with J gene TRBJ2-3; 7 bases are shared with TRBD1. This clonotype was obtained from a woman aged 50 to 60 in good health. The CDR3: CATSSTIPDREITDTQYF. CDR3 DNA: TGTGCCACCAGCAGCACAATTCCCGACAGGGAGATAACAGATACGCAGTATTTT.